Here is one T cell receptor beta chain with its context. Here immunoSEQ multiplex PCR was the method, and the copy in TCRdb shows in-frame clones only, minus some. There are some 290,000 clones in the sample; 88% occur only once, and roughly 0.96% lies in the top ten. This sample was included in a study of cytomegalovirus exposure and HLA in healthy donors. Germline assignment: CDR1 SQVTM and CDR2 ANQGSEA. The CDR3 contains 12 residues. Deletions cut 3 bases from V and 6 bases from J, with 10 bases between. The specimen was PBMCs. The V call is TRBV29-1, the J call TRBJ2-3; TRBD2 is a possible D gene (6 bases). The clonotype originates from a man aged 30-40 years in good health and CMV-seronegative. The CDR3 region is CSVERDGDTQYF. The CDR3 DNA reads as TGCAGCGTTGAGCGGGACGGGGATACGCAGTATTTT.